Shown below are 21 T cell receptor beta chains from a single sample sequenced in a study of blood T cell repertoires in COVID-19. TCRdb keeps only in-frame clones here, not all; method: immunoSEQ multiplex PCR. The table lists approximately 150,000 clones, approximately 92% of them singletons. Specimen: peripheral blood. All receptors come from a man between 18 and 35 years old with COVID-19, enrolled during active disease.

J is TRBJ2-1 and V is TRBV7-8, with D perhaps TRBD2 (6 bases). CDR3 size: 20 residues. Trimming left V 5 bases short and J 0 bases short, with 26 bases between. The germline V gene encodes CDR1 SGHVS and CDR2 FQNEAQ. CDR3 sequence reads: CASSHLRSPLVGGSYNEQFF. For the CDR3, the DNA is TGTGCCAGCAGCCACCTCCGTTCCCCGTTGGTGGGGGGCTCCTACAATGAGCAGTTCTTC.

The J gene is TRBJ1-5, the V gene TRBV6-6, with 7 positions matching TRBD1. CDR1 MNHNY and CDR2 SVGAGI come from the germline V gene (reference sequence). CDR3 length: 14 amino acids. V was pared by 2 bases and J by 2 bases, with 0 bases of the junction left unmatched. CDR3 sequence: CASSYGQGNQPQHF. The DNA for the CDR3 is TGTGCCAGCAGTTACGGACAGGGCAATCAGCCCCAGCATTTT.

The DNA for the CDR3 is TGTGCCAGCAGCGCGGAGGGAGGGTACTCCTACGAGCAGTACTTC. Its translation: CASSAEGGYSYEQYF. The chain uses TRBV9 and TRBJ2-7; 7 nucleotides agree with TRBD2. J lost 0 bases, V lost 3 bases, and 6 bases had no gene match. This CDR3 is 15 amino acids long. The germline V gene encodes CDR1 SGDLS and CDR2 YYNGEE.

The chain uses TRBV28 and TRBJ2-7, with TRBD1 matching over 7 bases. The germline V gene has CDR1 MDHEN and CDR2 SYDVKM. CDR3 length: 15 residues. The ends lost 1 base at V and 7 bases at J; junction bases unmatched: 10. CDR3 in DNA: TGTGCCAGCAGTTTATCCCGGGACAGCCCCCTGGAGCAGTACTTC. Translating it yields CASSLSRDSPLEQYF.

This chain links TRBV18 with TRBJ2-3, with 9 bases fitting TRBD1. This CDR3 contains 15 residues. The germline gives CDR1 KGHSH, CDR2 LQKENI. V shed 5 bases, J shed 4 bases, and the junction held 7 bases outside the gene matches. The DNA for the CDR3 is TGTGCCAGCTCATCCTACAGGGGGCGCTCAGATACGCAGTATTTT. Its translation: CASSSYRGRSDTQYF.

A remark on this clone: One junction end does not reproduce the germline sequence, and a read error may be involved. The chain links TRBV19 to TRBJ1-4; 10 nucleotides match TRBD1. CDR1 and CDR2 (germline): LNHDA, SQIVND (reference sequence). The CDR3 loop spans 15 amino acids. The CDR3: CASSIRGTGDEKLLF. DNA of the CDR3: TGTGCCAGTAGTATCAGGGGGACAGGGGATGAAAAACTGCTTTTT.

This chain uses TRBV5-4 with TRBJ2-1; D remains ambiguous. The CDR3 sequence is 14 residues long. The germline V gene has CDR1 SGHNT and CDR2 YYREEE (reference sequence). V gave up 0 bases and J gave up 3 bases, with 7 bases separating them. CDR3 loop: CASSLGLGYNEQFF. The CDR3 DNA sequence: TGTGCCAGCAGCTTGGGACTGGGCTACAATGAGCAGTTCTTC.

The chain uses TRBV7-9 and TRBJ2-1; TRBD2 aligns across 7 bases. The CDR3 runs 12 residues. CDR1 and CDR2 (germline): SEHNR, FQNEAQ (reference sequence). The V and J ends lost 3 bases and 12 bases, in that order; junction bases with no gene match: 5. For the CDR3, the DNA is TGTGCCAGCAGCTTGCTAGCGGCGGTGCAGTTCTTC. Protein: CASSLLAAVQFF.

This chain uses TRBV11-2 with TRBJ2-1; 8 bases match TRBD2. CDR3 length equals 13 residues. The ends lost 1 base at V and 15 bases at J; junction bases unmatched: 8. Germline lookup yields CDR1 SGHAT and CDR2 FQNNGV. Here the CDR3 reads CASSLGGTSRPFF. The CDR3 nucleotides are TGTGCCAGCAGCTTAGGAGGGACTAGTCGCCCGTTCTTC.

This sequence joins TRBV2 and TRBJ2-1, with 11 bases lining up with TRBD2. V lost 5 bases to trimming and J lost 6 bases; unmatched junction nucleotides: 3. CDR3 length equals 14 residues. Germline V gene sequence: CDR1 SNHLY, CDR2 FYNNEI. CDR3 sequence reads: CASSTSGRVNEQFF. The DNA for the CDR3 is TGTGCCAGCAGTACTAGCGGGAGAGTCAATGAGCAGTTCTTC.

V gene TRBV5-1 combines with J gene TRBJ2-3; 13 bases are a match to TRBD2. CDR3 length: 20 residues. V lost 4 bases, J lost 3 bases, and 17 bases stayed unmatched. The germline gives CDR1 SGHRS, CDR2 YFSETQ. CDR3 nucleotide sequence: TGCGCCAGCAGCGGAATAAAAACTAGCGGGAGGGTTGAAGAGACAGATACGCAGTATTTT. Residues: CASSGIKTSGRVEETDTQYF.

This chain uses TRBV3-1 (or the pseudogene TRBV3-2) with TRBJ1-1, with D maybe TRBD1 (6 bases). The CDR3 consists of 18 residues. Trimming removed 6 bases from V and 0 bases from J, with 23 bases in between. Germline CDR1 reads LGHDT; CDR2 reads YNNKEL (reference sequence). The DNA for the CDR3 is TGTGCCAGCAGTCAACCGTACAGGGACGGTGGGATGAACACTGAAGCTTTCTTT. It encodes CASSQPYRDGGMNTEAFF.

The chain carries TRBV27 and TRBJ2-1; D possibly corresponds to TRBD1 (5 bases). Looked up from germline, CDR1 is MNHEY and CDR2 is SMNVEV (reference sequence). This CDR3 region has 15 residues. V was shortened by 1 base and J by 5 bases, with 12 bases between the two germline ends. CDR3: CASSLYQGLNNEQFF. The DNA of the CDR3 is TGTGCCAGCAGTTTATACCAGGGTTTGAACAATGAGCAGTTCTTC.

This clone appeared once. The gene calls are TRBV12-5 and TRBJ1-5; D unresolved. This CDR3 is built from 12 residues. The germline CDR1 and CDR2 sequences are LGHNT and FRNRAP. Deletions cut 4 bases from V and 4 bases from J, with 5 bases between. CDR3 nucleotides: TGTGCTAGTGGTTCAGGAAATCAGCCCCAGCATTTT. It is translated as CASGSGNQPQHF.

The chain is built from TRBV5-1 and TRBJ2-7; TRBD1 aligns across 7 bases. Looked up from germline, CDR1 is SGHRS and CDR2 is YFSETQ. This CDR3 spans 13 amino acids. V was pared by 4 bases and J by 6 bases, with 7 bases of the junction left unmatched. CDR3 DNA sequence: TGCGCCAGCAGCCCGAGACAGGGCCCCGAGCAGTACTTC. Protein product: CASSPRQGPEQYF.

In nucleotides, the CDR3 is TGTGCCACCAGTGACCTAGGACAGGGGGGAACCGGGGAGCTGTTTTTT. Translating it yields CATSDLGQGGTGELFF. V usage is TRBV24-1 and J usage is TRBJ2-2, with 10 bases matching TRBD1. CDR3 length equals 16 residues. The V gene end was trimmed by 4 bases and the J gene end by 5 bases; junction bases not matched to a gene: 6. Looked up from germline, CDR1 is KGHDR and CDR2 is SFDVKD.

The rearrangement links TRBV4-1 to TRBJ2-7; 10 nucleotides match TRBD1. The J segment lost 5 bases and the V segment lost 4 bases, leaving 8 bases of the junction unmatched. The CDR3 runs 15 residues. The germline V gene encodes CDR1 MGHRA and CDR2 YSYEKL. Written as DNA, the CDR3 is TGCGCCAGCAGCCGCCTAGGGGACAGGGGCCACGAGCAGTACTTC. Amino acids: CASSRLGDRGHEQYF.

The chain couples TRBV21-1 to TRBJ2-7; the tabulated D call, TRBD2, remains unverified against the DNA. TRBV21-1 is tagged as a pseudogene. This CDR3 region has 15 residues. As DNA, the CDR3 is TGTGCCAGCAGCAGCTGGACTAGCAGATACTACGAGCAGTACTTC. Protein: CASSSWTSRYYEQYF.

This clone was recorded a few times. The chain carries TRBV21-1 and TRBJ1-5. TRBV21-1 is deemed a pseudogene. The CDR3 totals 12 residues. CDR3 region: CASSKVSQPQHF. The CDR3 DNA is TGTGCCAGCAGCAAAGTGAGCCAGCCCCAGCATTTT.

The chain combines TRBV2 with TRBJ2-7; 12 bases agree with TRBD1. CDR1 is SNHLY, CDR2 FYNNEI, per germline. This CDR3 comprises 16 residues. J gave up 9 bases and V 2 bases, and 11 bases lay outside the gene matches. The CDR3 region is CASSEKGQGAHHGQYF. CDR3 nucleotide sequence: TGTGCCAGCAGTGAAAAGGGACAGGGGGCCCATCATGGGCAGTACTTC.

The genes are TRBV27 and TRBJ2-2, with D unclear. Germline V CDR1 and CDR2: MNHEY, SMNVEV (reference sequence). The CDR3 sequence is 14 residues long. V dropped 3 bases and J dropped 4 bases, with 9 bases sitting between them. CDR3 DNA: TGTGCCAGCAGTTTTCAGCGCGCCACCGGGGAGCTGTTTTTT. Translation: CASSFQRATGELFF.